This TCR beta chain stems from a study of blood T cell repertoires in COVID-19 (dated by TCRdb to the early 2020s). About the study as a whole: Samples covering the acute and convalescent phases of COVID-19 were provided by collaborators in the United States, Italy and Spain. The prospective study material was composed of cDNA or gDNA derived from T cells, B-cell-depleted T cells, or PBMCs. Subjects who had been exposed to COVID-19, were actively infected with it, or had recovered from it provided the deeply sampled blood TCRbeta repertoires that made up the dataset. The repertoires were made available in a free public database intended to serve as a resource for research on the immune response to SARS-CoV-2. The samples were drawn from the first 160 participants of the ongoing ImmuneRACE study and from 950 to 1,500 subjects provided by 6 global collaborators. The sample metadata nearly always contained a de-identified subject ID, COVID-19 status, age in years and sex. Where available, HLA class I and class II types were obtained from metadata supplied by the sample provider rather than from assay-based typing.

Enrolling through a virtual design, the prospective study's participants ranged in age from roughly 18 to 95 years and lived across some 23 United States geographic areas. Cohort assignment in the prospective study relied on participant-reported clinical history from a screening survey and a study questionnaire. In the prospective study, mobile phlebotomists collected whole blood, serum and a nasopharyngeal or oropharyngeal swab from each participant. Prospective study participants could optionally give additional blood draws and questionnaires over a roughly two-month period. Blood samples from the prospective study were shipped frozen or at room temperature prior to DNA extraction. The immunoSEQ Assay, a bias-controlled multiplex PCR, was used to amplify TCRbeta CDR3 regions from genomic DNA. The paper's data handling went like this. Nucleated cell counts per sample were estimated from amplification of reference gene primers within the assay. To quantify the absolute abundance of each unique TCRbeta CDR3 rearrangement, sequence reads were collapsed and filtered. Productive Simpson clonality was computed per sample as the square root of Simpson's diversity index over productive rearrangements. Imported from immuneACCESS, the table was reduced by TCRdb to in-frame sequences with V and J called. These copies leave out some clones; in studies compared against another copy, an unresolved V gene accounts for under half, and the cause of the remainder is not known. V and J calls and clone size are those listed in that table; D and trimming were worked out from the DNA. The sample yields more than 250,000 clones; around 90% were counted once. About 1.7% of the sample comes from the top ten.

Study-wide conclusions, independent of this receptor: The quantity of clinical and demographic metadata differed by source and by participant and was supplied without curation.

The junction carries 14 bases between V and J, which are trimmed by 7 bases and 1 base respectively. The CDR3 starts with the cysteine, ends with the phenylalanine, and has 15 residues. CDR3 DNA only is kept here, 45 bases in frame from base 1. Based on the germline V gene, the CDR1 and CDR2 sequences are MDHEN and SYDVKM. For this clone: Its target antigen remains unknown. The sample holds no much larger clone one base away, and base qualities are not on file.

The sequencing input was PBMCs or T cells enriched from blood (not recorded which). The receptor was isolated from a young woman with acute COVID-19. The rearrangement joined TRBV28 to TRBJ1-5, with TRBD1 tentatively as D gene (5 bases match). Read as DNA, the sequence is TGTGCCAGCACCGTGGGGCAGATCAGCAATCAGCCCCAGCATTTT. Its coded protein is CASTVGQISNQPQHF.